A selection of T cell receptor beta chains follows, all from one sample in a study of graft-versus-host responses after intestinal transplantation. Profiling relied on immunoSEQ multiplex PCR, and the TCRdb table lists in-frame clones only, not all of them. The sample contains some 100,000 clones, 80% to 95% of which appear only once. Antigens for these TCRs are unknown. Sample: unstimulated CD8+ T cells sorted from spleen or lymph node cells, taken before transplant. The receptors were sampled from a human donor who was the organ donor for an intestinal transplant. CDR3s include the opening cysteine and the closing phenylalanine or tryptophan. Fields, in order: V gene, D gene, clone size, J gene, CDR3 protein, CDR3 DNA. A D gene is named only where the DNA matches it firmly. Clone size is stated in some rows and not others, as once, few, many or a class when expanded.

v_gene: TRBV9; d_gene: .; abundance: .; j_gene: TRBJ2-7; CDR3aa: CASSPRDLSSYEQYF; CDR3nt: TGTGCCAGCAGCCCGCGGGACCTAAGCTCCTACGAGCAGTACTTC
v_gene: TRBV25-1; d_gene: TRBD2; abundance: .; j_gene: TRBJ2-2; CDR3aa: CASSVRGGPGELFF; CDR3nt: TGTGCCAGCAGTGTTCGGGGGGGCCCCGGGGAGCTGTTTTTT
v_gene: TRBV28; d_gene: TRBD1; abundance: .; j_gene: TRBJ2-7; CDR3aa: CASSHGQGRYEQYF; CDR3nt: TGTGCCAGCAGCCACGGACAGGGGCGCTACGAGCAGTACTTC
v_gene: TRBV6-5; d_gene: .; abundance: .; j_gene: TRBJ1-4; CDR3aa: CAGESAQTNEKLFF; CDR3nt: TGTGCCGGTGAATCGGCACAGACTAATGAAAAACTGTTTTTT
v_gene: TRBV29-1; d_gene: .; abundance: .; j_gene: TRBJ1-1; CDR3aa: CSVEGGSNTEAFF; CDR3nt: TGCAGCGTTGAAGGTGGGAGTAACACTGAAGCTTTCTTT
v_gene: TRBV28; d_gene: .; abundance: .; j_gene: TRBJ2-2; CDR3aa: CASNLGGSGGTGELFF; CDR3nt: TGTGCCAGCAACCTAGGAGGGTCCGGTGGCACCGGGGAGCTGTTTTTT
v_gene: TRBV19; d_gene: TRBD1; abundance: .; j_gene: TRBJ2-3; CDR3aa: CASSHRGKDTQYF; CDR3nt: TGTGCCAGTAGTCACAGGGGGAAAGATACGCAGTATTTT
v_gene: TRBV4-1; d_gene: .; abundance: .; j_gene: TRBJ1-1; CDR3aa: CASSQEGPGVF; CDR3nt: TGCGCCAGCAGCCAAGAAGGACCGGGGGTCTTT
v_gene: TRBV11-1; d_gene: .; abundance: .; j_gene: TRBJ2-3; CDR3aa: CASSPWSGPTGDTQYF; CDR3nt: TGTGCCAGCAGCCCATGGTCTGGGCCAACTGGAGATACGCAGTATTTT
v_gene: TRBV9; d_gene: TRBD2; abundance: .; j_gene: TRBJ2-2; CDR3aa: CASSVGISGRMALTGELFF; CDR3nt: TGTGCCAGCAGCGTAGGAATTAGCGGGAGGATGGCATTAACCGGGGAGCTGTTTTTT
v_gene: TRBV7-8; d_gene: TRBD2; abundance: .; j_gene: TRBJ2-3; CDR3aa: CASSLLGSGESTQYF; CDR3nt: TGTGCCAGCAGCTTACTCGGTAGCGGGGAAAGTACACAGTATTTT
v_gene: TRBV5-1; d_gene: TRBD2; abundance: .; j_gene: TRBJ2-1; CDR3aa: CASSLAGGNNEQFF; CDR3nt: TGCGCCAGCAGTCTCGCGGGGGGAAACAATGAGCAGTTCTTC
v_gene: TRBV6-5; d_gene: TRBD2; abundance: few; j_gene: TRBJ2-7; CDR3aa: CASSFTSGPYEQYF; CDR3nt: TGTGCCAGCAGTTTCACTAGCGGCCCCTACGAGCAGTACTTC
v_gene: TRBV28; d_gene: .; abundance: .; j_gene: TRBJ2-2; CDR3aa: CASSFLAPGELFF; CDR3nt: TGTGCCAGCAGTTTTTTAGCACCCGGGGAGCTGTTTTTT
v_gene: TRBV11-3; d_gene: .; abundance: .; j_gene: TRBJ1-1; CDR3aa: CASSLDEWRGASGTEAFF; CDR3nt: TGTGCCAGCAGCTTAGACGAGTGGCGGGGGGCCTCTGGCACTGAAGCTTTCTTT
v_gene: TRBV27; d_gene: TRBD2; abundance: .; j_gene: TRBJ2-1; CDR3aa: CASSLGTSGNEQFF; CDR3nt: TGTGCCAGCAGTCTAGGGACTAGCGGCAATGAGCAGTTCTTC
v_gene: TRBV10-2; d_gene: TRBD2; abundance: .; j_gene: TRBJ2-1; CDR3aa: CASSDVLAGGDEQFF; CDR3nt: TGCGCCAGCAGTGATGTTCTAGCGGGAGGGGATGAGCAGTTCTTC
v_gene: TRBV11-3; d_gene: TRBD2; abundance: once; j_gene: TRBJ2-1; CDR3aa: CASSLAGGNEQFF; CDR3nt: TGTGCCAGCAGCTTAGCGGGGGGCAATGAGCAGTTCTTC
v_gene: TRBV9; d_gene: .; abundance: .; j_gene: TRBJ1-1; CDR3aa: CASSVYRFFLSSSTEAFF; CDR3nt: TGTGCCAGCAGCGTATACCGGTTTTTTCTATCGTCGAGCACTGAAGCTTTCTTT
v_gene: TRBV5-4; d_gene: .; abundance: .; j_gene: TRBJ1-2; CDR3aa: CASSLRTTYGYTF; CDR3nt: TGTGCCAGCAGCTTGAGGACAACCTATGGCTACACCTTC
v_gene: TRBV28; d_gene: .; abundance: .; j_gene: TRBJ2-5; CDR3aa: CASSRGQPREGEQYF; CDR3nt: TGTGCCAGCAGTCGAGGACAGCCCCGAGAGGGGGAGCAGTACTTC
v_gene: TRBV4-2; d_gene: TRBD1; abundance: once; j_gene: TRBJ2-6; CDR3aa: CASSQEVLGQGSSGANVLTF; CDR3nt: TGTGCCAGCAGCCAAGAAGTTCTTGGACAGGGATCCTCTGGGGCCAACGTCCTGACTTTC
v_gene: TRBV2; d_gene: .; abundance: .; j_gene: TRBJ2-7; CDR3aa: CASSTIISGPEGEQYF; CDR3nt: TGTGCCAGCTCAACCATAATTAGCGGTCCTGAAGGGGAGCAGTACTTC